Reported below is one T cell receptor beta chain. Its antigen is undetermined. This sample stems from a study of CD8 T cells in Susac syndrome. Findings of the study overall: Only a relatively small number of individuals were included in the TCR sequencing and HLA analysis.

RNA in amounts of roughly 0.45 to 1 ug was reverse transcribed with random hexamers. Amplification of TCR beta CDR3 spanned 54 Vbeta and 13 Jbeta via immunoSEQ multiplex PCR. One entry per CDR3 protein results from TCRdb running MiXCR on the immunoSEQ multiplex PCR reads. The sample contains about 300,000 distinct CDR3 sequences, approximately 90% of which appear only once. Sequencing of TCR beta drew on CD8+ and CD4+ T cells from blood. The multiple sclerosis controls consisted of treatment-naive patients with relapsing-remitting disease, either stable or active. The CDR3 sequence is 15 residues long. Germline loops: CDR1 LGHNA, CDR2 YNFKEQ. Trimming took 1 base from V and 5 from J; bases not matched to a gene: 6.

This sequence originates from a human donor with multiple sclerosis. This rearrangement joins TRBV4-2 to TRBJ2-3, with 7 bases aligning to TRBD2. Source material: CD8+ T cells from PBMCs. The CDR3, as DNA: TGTGCCAGCAGCCAAGGGGCGGGAGATGTAGATACGCAGTATTTT. This translates into CASSQGAGDVDTQYF.